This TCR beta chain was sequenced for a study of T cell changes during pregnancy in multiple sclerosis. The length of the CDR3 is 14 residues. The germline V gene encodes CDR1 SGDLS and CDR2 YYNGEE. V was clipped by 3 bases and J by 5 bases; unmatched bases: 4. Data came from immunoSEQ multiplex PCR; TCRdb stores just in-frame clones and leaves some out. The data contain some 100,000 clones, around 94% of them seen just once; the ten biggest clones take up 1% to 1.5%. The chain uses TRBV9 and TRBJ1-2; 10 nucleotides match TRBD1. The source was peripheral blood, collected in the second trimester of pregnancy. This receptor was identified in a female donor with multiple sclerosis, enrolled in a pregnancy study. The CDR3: CASSEEGQGYGYTF. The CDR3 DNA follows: TGTGCCAGCAGCGAGGAGGGACAGGGGTATGGCTACACCTTC.